This note documents a single T cell receptor (beta chain) sequence. Antigen: not known. This sample was included in a study of shared clonotypes between healthy human individuals. Method: immunoSEQ multiplex PCR; TCRdb's copy keeps in-frame clones and lacks some. The sample yields some 1,600,000 clones, approximately 98% seen once. This CDR3 has 15 residues. V lost 5 bases to trimming and J lost 6 bases; unmatched junction nucleotides: 11. Germline V gene sequence: CDR1 MDHEN, CDR2 SYDVKM. Study results and limitations: Rarefaction curves obtained for sorted subsets showed sequencing incomplete despite large depth.

This chain connects TRBV28 to TRBJ2-7; 9 nucleotides align to TRBD1. Sequencing input: naive CD4+ T cells sorted from blood. The subset is: CD45RA+ positively selected. The TCR originated in a man younger than 40 in good health. For the CDR3, the DNA is TGTGCCAGCAGTGGTGGGGGACAGGGTGACCTCGAGCAGTACTTC. This sequence encodes CASSGGGQGDLEQYF.